This passage covers 29 T cell receptor beta chains from one sample sequenced in a study of T cell repertoires in cytomegalovirus infection. Their antigen targets remain unknown. TCRdb re-analysed the reads in MiXCR, keeping a single row per CDR3 protein. The sample lists approximately 730,000 distinct CDR3 sequences; around 29% were seen once. The material was cultured CD8+ T cells from PBMCs, obtained from culture after CMV antigen stimulation. The receptors stem from a human donor in good health (CMV status not recorded). Some clones in this sample may be carry-over from other donors' samples.

This clonotype was seen a single time. V usage is TRBV12-5 and J usage is TRBJ1-1; D call uncertain. The germline V and J ends were trimmed by 6 bases and 1 base, with 9 bases remaining between them. CDR3 length equals 13 residues. Germline V CDR1 and CDR2: LGHNT, FRNRAP. The CDR3 protein is CASGQDKNTEAFF. The CDR3 DNA sequence: TGTGCTAGTGGCCAAGACAAGAACACTGAAGCTTTCTTT.

As DNA, the CDR3 is TGTGCCAGCAGTTTGTTCGGGACCCAGTACTTC. Residues: CASSLFGTQYF. V is TRBV28 and J is TRBJ2-5; no clear D gene. Germline CDR1 MDHEN, CDR2 SYDVKM. The CDR3 is made up of 11 amino acids. Trimming took off 3 bases at V and 7 bases at J, with 6 bases between the two ends.

This clonotype occurred a few times. V gene TRBV5-3 combines with J gene TRBJ2-2; D may correspond to TRBD1 or TRBD2 (6 bases each). TRBV5-3 carries the ORF label, with uncertain function. Trimming shortened V by 8 bases and J by 4 bases, and 15 bases separated the two germline ends. The CDR3 runs 14 residues. The CDR3 region is CASSQTGATGELFF. Here the CDR3 DNA reads TGTGCCAGCAGCCAAACGGGGGCCACCGGGGAGCTGTTTTTT.

This clonotype has a handful of counts. The chain has TRBV6-6 and TRBJ2-3; D could derive from TRBD1 or TRBD2 (5 bases each). This CDR3 has 16 residues. The ends were cut back, 1 base at V and 2 bases at J, with 13 bases in the middle. In germline, CDR1 is MNHNY, CDR2 SVGAGI (reference sequence). The DNA for the CDR3 is TGTGCCAGCAGTTACTTGGGACCCCGGTACACAGATACGCAGTATTTT. Translation gives CASSYLGPRYTDTQYF.

This clonotype has just a few counts. CDR3 sequence reads: CSARDYGTGGYEQYF. For the CDR3, the DNA is TGCAGTGCTAGAGATTACGGGACAGGGGGTTACGAGCAGTACTTC. The J gene is TRBJ2-7, the V gene TRBV20-1; 11 bases are shared with TRBD1. The J segment lost 4 bases and the V segment lost 0 bases, leaving 5 bases of the junction unmatched. There are 15 residues in the CDR3. Germline assignment: CDR1 DFQATT and CDR2 SNEGSKA (reference sequence).

This clonotype has ten or more counts. An end of the junction does not agree with germline; a read error may underlie this. V and J are TRBV12-3 or TRBV12-4 and TRBJ2-3; D uncertain. The CDR3 loop spans 14 amino acids. The CDR3 here is CASSLGAGTDTQYF. The CDR3, as DNA: TGTGCCAGCAGCTTAGGTGCCGGCACAGATACGCAGTATTTT.

V gene TRBV24-1 combines with J gene TRBJ1-1; D gene unclear. This CDR3 is 11 amino acids long. V lost 5 bases, J lost 5 bases, and 5 bases lay in between. Germline lookup yields CDR1 KGHDR and CDR2 SFDVKD. CDR3 nucleotides: TGTGCCACCAGTGCGGGAACTGAAGCTTTCTTT. Protein: CATSAGTEAFF.

The V gene is TRBV4-3, the J gene TRBJ2-1; 10 nucleotides align to TRBD2. Unmatched junction bases numbered 4, after V lost 2 bases and J lost 3 bases. Germline V gene data show CDR1 as LGHNA and CDR2 as YSLEER. The CDR3 spans 16 residues. CDR3 amino acids: CASSQLPSGSYNEQFF. The DNA of the CDR3 is TGCGCCAGCAGCCAACTCCCTAGCGGGAGCTACAATGAGCAGTTCTTC.

CDR3 sequence reads: CASGRDRGPKAFF. The CDR3 DNA reads as TGTGCCAGCGGCCGGGACAGGGGCCCCAAAGCTTTCTTT. The J gene is TRBJ1-1, the V gene TRBV6-1; 10 bases align to TRBD1. The CDR3 loop spans 13 amino acids. The germline gives CDR1 MNHNS, CDR2 SASEGT. V shed 8 bases and J 9 bases; nucleotides not matched to a gene: 9.

The chain is built from TRBV7-8 and TRBJ2-7; a possible D gene is TRBD2 (6 bases). The CDR3 sequence is 15 residues long. Between the trimmed V and J ends, which lost 2 bases and 4 bases, there was a span of 15 bases. Per germline, CDR1 SGHVS and CDR2 FQNEAQ. CDR3 DNA: TGTGCCAGCAGCTTACGACTAGTGGGGCAATACGAGCAGTACGTC. Encoded protein: CASSLRLVGQYEQYV.

This clonotype was detected ten times or more. This chain links TRBV14 with TRBJ1-1, with a weak D call TRBD1 (6 bases). The CDR3 is made up of 16 amino acids. Trimming pared 2 bases from V and 1 base from J, leaving 14 bases between. Germline loops: CDR1 SGHDN, CDR2 FVKESK. CDR3 loop: CASSQWTGDKNTEAFF. The CDR3 DNA is TGTGCCAGCAGCCAATGGACCGGGGACAAGAACACTGAAGCTTTCTTT.

This chain joins TRBV7-9 and TRBJ1-2; 7 bases are a match to TRBD1. Germline assignment: CDR1 SEHNR and CDR2 FQNEAQ (reference sequence). The CDR3 has 16 residues. J lost 5 bases, V lost 4 bases, and 13 bases had no gene match. The CDR3 sequence is CASSSQMEGALYGYTF. For the CDR3, the DNA is TGTGCCAGCAGCTCGCAAATGGAGGGGGCGTTATATGGCTACACCTTC.

This clonotype was counted ten times or more. This chain uses TRBV7-2 with TRBJ2-5; 11 bases align to TRBD2. V gave up 5 bases and J gave up 4 bases; unmatched junction bases: 6. In germline, CDR1 is SGHTA, CDR2 FQGNSA. The CDR3 runs 15 residues. In nucleotides, the CDR3 is TGTGCCAGCAGCAGATTAGCGGGGGGGCGAGAGACCCAGTACTTC. It yields the protein CASSRLAGGRETQYF.

The V gene is TRBV7-6, the J gene TRBJ2-5; 10 bases are a match to TRBD2. The CDR3 loop spans 16 amino acids. V gave up 5 bases and J gave up 5 bases; unmatched junction bases: 11. Germline loops: CDR1 SGHVS, CDR2 FNYEAQ. The CDR3 loop is CASSKPAGGPGETQYF. The CDR3 bases are TGTGCCAGCAGCAAACCAGCGGGGGGGCCCGGTGAGACCCAGTACTTC.

This clonotype came up many times. This chain joins TRBV7-2 and TRBJ2-1; perhaps TRBD2 as D (5 bases). The CDR3 consists of 14 residues. The V end lost 5 bases, the J end lost 7 bases, and 15 bases lay between the germline ends. Germline V gene lookup returns CDR1 SGHTA and CDR2 FQGNSA. The CDR3: CASSPSLTGNEQFF. In DNA form, the CDR3 reads TGTGCCAGCAGCCCCAGCCTGACGGGAAATGAGCAGTTCTTC.

This clonotype was seen a handful of times. This chain uses TRBV28 with TRBJ1-2; D unresolved. From germline, CDR1 is MDHEN and CDR2 SYDVKM. The V end lost 3 bases, the J end lost 5 bases, and 16 bases lay between the germline ends. The length of the CDR3 is 15 residues. The CDR3 bases are TGTGCCAGCAGTTTGGTTTCGGGCGGTATTTATGGCTACACCTTC. The encoded protein is CASSLVSGGIYGYTF.

The rearrangement uses TRBV5-6 and TRBJ2-7, with 7 bases fitting TRBD1. J gave up 4 bases and V 4 bases, and 14 bases lay outside the gene matches. This CDR3 region has 16 residues. Looked up from germline, CDR1 is SGHDT and CDR2 is YYEEEE. Written as DNA, the CDR3 is TGTGCCAGCAGCCTCGATTCAGGGGGACCTAATTACGAGCAGTACGTC. Its protein product is CASSLDSGGPNYEQYV.

The chain uses TRBV28 and TRBJ2-1; 11 nucleotides match TRBD2. V gave up 4 bases and J gave up 12 bases; unmatched junction bases: 26. Germline loops: CDR1 MDHEN, CDR2 SYDVKM. CDR3 length: 20 residues. The CDR3 sequence: CASSYQKGLAGGLPRGGQFF. DNA for the CDR3: TGTGCCAGCAGTTACCAAAAGGGGCTAGCGGGGGGACTTCCCCGAGGGGGGCAGTTCTTC. The entire variable domain, with the rest obtained from reference TRBV28 and TRBJ2-1, is as follows: DVKVTQSSRYLVKRTGEKVFLECVQDMDHENMFWYRQDPGLGLRLIYFSYDVKMKEKGDIPEGYSVSREKKERFSLILESASTNQTSMYLCASSYQKGLAGGLPRGGQFFGPGTRLTVL.

This rearrangement joins TRBV24-1 to TRBJ2-5; no firm D call. The germline V gene encodes CDR1 KGHDR and CDR2 SFDVKD. The V and J ends lost 5 bases and 8 bases respectively, with 17 bases between them. CDR3 length: 14 residues. The CDR3 sequence: CATSGPSLKGTQYF. DNA of the CDR3: TGTGCCACCAGTGGCCCCAGCCTAAAAGGAACCCAGTACTTC.

The V gene is TRBV19, the J gene TRBJ1-1; D not resolved. V lost 7 bases, J lost 2 bases, and 8 bases lay in between. The CDR3 covers 12 residues. CDR1 is LNHDA, CDR2 SQIVND, per germline (reference sequence). This chain's CDR3 is CASIGRNTEAFF. DNA of the CDR3: TGTGCCAGTATTGGGAGAAACACTGAAGCTTTCTTT.

This clonotype was seen a few times. The chain couples TRBV12-3 or TRBV12-4 to TRBJ2-2, with 10 bases fitting TRBD2. CDR3 size: 15 residues. The V and J ends lost 7 bases and 1 base, in that order; junction bases with no gene match: 3. In DNA form, the CDR3 reads TGTGCCAGCAAGACTAGCGGGCGGAACACCGGGGAGCTGTTTTTT. Encoded protein: CASKTSGRNTGELFF.

The chain recombines TRBV7-9 with TRBJ2-5; 8 nucleotides line up with TRBD1. The junction had 3 bases not matched to a gene; V was cut back by 2 bases and J by 1 base. CDR1 and CDR2 from the germline V gene are SEHNR and FQNEAQ (reference sequence). This CDR3 is 15 amino acids long. CDR3 nucleotide sequence: TGTGCCAGCAGCTTAATAGGGACAGGCCAAGAGACCCAGTACTTC. This sequence encodes CASSLIGTGQETQYF.

J is TRBJ1-2 and V is TRBV6-6, with D possibly TRBD1 on 6 matching bases. Trimming removed 10 bases at V and 4 bases at J, with 10 bases between. Germline V gives CDR1 MNHNY, CDR2 SVGAGI (reference sequence). CDR3 length: 11 amino acids. The CDR3: CATHRAYGYTF. For the CDR3, the DNA is TGTGCCACCCACAGGGCCTATGGCTACACCTTC.

CDR3 protein: CASSSGLAVGYTF. In DNA, the CDR3 is TGTGCCAGCAGTTCGGGCCTCGCGGTTGGCTACACCTTC. The V call is TRBV6-5, the J call TRBJ1-2; D is undetermined. From germline, CDR1 is MNHEY and CDR2 SVGAGI. The V and J ends lost 4 bases and 7 bases respectively, with 13 bases between them. This CDR3 spans 13 amino acids.

This chain links TRBV12-3 or TRBV12-4 with TRBJ2-1; 10 bases align to TRBD1. The CDR3 consists of 14 residues. Losses at the gene ends were 6 bases for V and 8 bases for J; bases not matched to a gene: 7. In DNA, the CDR3 is TGTGCCAGCAGCTCGGGACAGGGGAGCGATGAGCAGTTCTTC. It yields the protein CASSSGQGSDEQFF.

In the case of this clonotype: An end of the junction differs from the germline gene, which may be a read error. This chain joins TRBV7-7 and TRBJ2-1; 11 bases fit TRBD2. Germline lookup yields CDR1 SSHAT and CDR2 FNYEAQ (reference sequence). The CDR3 extends over 17 amino acids. The CDR3 is CASSPSVAGGLKNEQFF. The CDR3 DNA reads TGTGCTAGCAGCCCCAGCGTAGCGGGGGGGCTAAAAAATGAGCAGTTCTTC.

The chain employs TRBV7-8 and TRBJ2-2, with D unresolved. The CDR3 has 18 residues. Germline CDR1 reads SGHVS; CDR2 reads FQNEAQ. With 2 bases removed from V and 0 bases from J, the gap between germline ends came to 16 bases. The CDR3 reads CASSLSPAAVSNTGELFF. In DNA form, the CDR3 reads TGTGCCAGCAGCTTATCCCCGGCGGCTGTATCGAACACCGGGGAGCTGTTTTTT. The full variable domain, rest sourced from reference TRBV7-8 and TRBJ2-2, is GAGVSQSPRYKVAKRGQDVALRCDPISGHVSLFWYQQALGQGPEFLTYFQNEAQLDKSGLPSDRFFAERPEGSVSTLKIQRTQQEDSAVYLCASSLSPAAVSNTGELFFGEGSRLTVL.

This clonotype was observed many times. V usage is TRBV12-3 or TRBV12-4 and J usage is TRBJ2-3; 8 bases fit TRBD1. V trimming: 6 bases; J trimming: 4 bases; junction bases outside the gene matches: 9. The CDR3 sequence is 15 residues long. CDR3 nucleotide sequence: TGTGCCAGCAGCTATATGACAGGGGAGTCAGATACGCAGTATTTT. Translated, it gives CASSYMTGESDTQYF.

The V and J genes are TRBV5-6 and TRBJ2-1; D possibly matches TRBD1 or TRBD2 (6 bases each). Trimming stripped 5 bases from V and 3 bases from J, with 12 bases between. The CDR3 is 14 amino acids. Germline V gene data show CDR1 as SGHDT and CDR2 as YYEEEE. CDR3 sequence reads: CASRGGSHYNEQFF. CDR3 DNA: TGTGCCAGCAGAGGGGGGTCCCACTACAATGAGCAGTTCTTC. Looking up the rest from reference TRBV5-6 and TRBJ2-1 gives the full variable domain: DAGVTQSPTHLIKTRGQQVTLRCSPKSGHDTVSWYQQALGQGPQFIFQYYEEEERQRGNFPDRFSGHQFPNYSSELNVNALLLGDSALYLCASRGGSHYNEQFFGPGTRLTVL.